Included here is one TCR beta chain sequence, with context. No antigen is known for it. Within one base of it there is no much larger clone, and no base qualities were kept. The CDR3 runs 14 amino acids, cysteine and phenylalanine included. Only the CDR3 region is kept as DNA, spanning 42 bases read in frame from base 1. Sequences SGHTA (CDR1) and FQGTGA (CDR2) are obtained from the germline V gene. Deletion took 1 base off V and 5 bases off J, with a span of 11 bases between the germline ends. The protocol used for the library was the immunoSEQ multiplex PCR assay. From the authors' description of their analysis: A statistical classification framework was developed to diagnose cytomegalovirus status using the catalog of TCR beta chain sequences. What TCRdb holds here is the immuneACCESS table cut down to in-frame rearrangements. Part of the clones is not present; checked against another copy, under half of the missing clones reflect an unresolved V gene, and the others are unexplained. The DNA gave D and trimming, while V, J and clone size come from that table. This sample lists more than 200,000 clones; roughly 90% were detected once. The ten largest clones add up to 12% of the sample.

This sample stems from a study of cytomegalovirus exposure and HLA in healthy donors (dated by TCRdb to about 2017). The study in broad terms: According to a later analysis, the 120 validation repertoires were produced on the same platform as the roughly 600 repertoires of the first cohort. The study was designed to test whether signatures of past pathogen exposure could be identified by cataloging public T cell receptors. In addition to the first cohort of 666 subjects, a separate validation cohort of 120 different subjects was used. High-throughput TCR immunosequencing, statistical association of individual TCRs with disease status, and machine learning were combined to predict cytomegalovirus infection status.

Summary of the overall study and its limitations: In vitro tests confirmed that a few of the cytomegalovirus-associated TCR beta chains recognize cytomegalovirus antigens. Most TCR sequences were seen in very few donors, while some public TCRs were found in many individuals. Of the cluster scores, roughly 95% were above 0 in a later analysis, which found that TCRs clustered in the first cohort also tended to co-occur in the approximately 130 validation repertoires. A later analysis had no HLA typing for the validation cohort, so co-occurrence there was scored across all 120 repertoires. The classifier was reported to diagnose cytomegalovirus status with high specificity and sensitivity in both the original cohort and the validation cohort. It was suggested by the authors that the approach could potentially be generalized to other disease states and immunological phenotypes. In the study, some 180 TCR beta chains were listed as associated with cytomegalovirus.

The donors were included in the validation cohort of over a hundred subjects, a group kept apart from the roughly 690-subject first cohort. Recombination linked TRBV7-3 to TRBJ1-1, with a tentative D gene TRBD1 over 6 matching bases. The clonotype comes from a man younger than 35 in good health and CMV-seropositive. Material: PBMCs. The DNA reads as follows: TGTGCCAGCAGCTTAATGGGGGCTGAAACTGAAGCTTTCTTT. This gives the protein CASSLMGAETEAFF.